This T cell receptor (beta chain) was documented in a study of blood T cell repertoires in COVID-19. On the study more broadly: The samples span acute and convalescent COVID-19 from the United States, Italy and Spain.

Per the germline V gene, CDR1 is SGHTA and CDR2 is FQGNSA. Trimming removed 3 bases from V and 4 bases from J, with 13 bases in between. The CDR3 is 15 residues long. Authors' methods: Reference gene primers were amplified, and this amplification served to estimate nucleated cell counts. Generated by immunoSEQ multiplex PCR, the TCRdb table keeps only in-frame clones and is missing some. V and J calls and clone size are copied from that table; D and trimming were computed from the DNA. The sample lists approximately 170,000 clones, roughly 70% occurring once. This sequence joins TRBV7-2 and TRBJ2-1, with D perhaps TRBD2 (6 bases). The receptor was derived from a woman aged 80 or over with acute or convalescent COVID-19. The specimen was peripheral blood. CDR3 loop: CASSLAGTAYNEQFF. The CDR3 region has the DNA TGTGCCAGCAGCTTGGCCGGGACTGCATACAATGAGCAGTTCTTC.